The entry below describes one T cell receptor (beta chain). Germline loops: CDR1 LNHDA, CDR2 SQIVND (reference sequence). V lost 3 bases and J lost 1, with 12 bases in between. The CDR3 covers 15 residues. The data were taken from a study of PD-L1 blockade in urothelial cancer. Sequencing used immunoSEQ multiplex PCR; TCRdb keeps in-frame clones, though not all of them. This sample has about 84,000 clones, with around 76% found just once. Urothelial carcinoma, locally advanced or metastatic, affected the patients. The TCR sequence derives from a man between 65 and 79 years old with urothelial cancer. This material consisted of PBMCs, taken around atezolizumab (anti-PD-L1) treatment. V and J are TRBV19 and TRBJ1-2, with D possibly matching TRBD1 (5 bases). DNA for the CDR3: TGTGCCAGTAGTATCGTCGAAGGGGTTAACTATGGCTACACCTTC. Protein sequence: CASSIVEGVNYGYTF.